These T cell receptor beta chains were read from a single sample in a study of read filtering for tumor transcriptome and immune sequencing. In TCRdb, the reads were re-called with MiXCR into one record per CDR3 protein. Of some 30,000 distinct CDR3 sequences listed, roughly 18% are singletons. Sequencing used a population of CD138-negative cells sorted from bone marrow. These receptors originate from a donor aged 40 or over with multiple myeloma. Both conserved end residues are part of each CDR3. D genes are given only for firm matches. Clone size is given for some rows only: seen once, a few or many times, or a class if the clone is expanded.

clone_size,v_call,d_call,j_call,cdr3_aa,cdr3_nt
once,TRBV7-9,-,TRBJ1-1,CASSPGGSNTEAFF,TGTGCCAGCAGCCCCGGGGGGTCGAACACTGAAGCTTTCTTT
-,TRBV5-1,-,TRBJ2-5,CASSFGDGKETQYF,TGCGCCAGCAGCTTTGGAGACGGCAAAGAGACCCAGTACTTC
many,TRBV3-1,-,TRBJ1-1,CASSQGWTEAFF,TGTGCCAGCAGCCAAGGGTGGACTGAAGCTTTCTTT
many,TRBV4-1,TRBD1,TRBJ2-7,CASSQDGSGGLEQYF,TGCGCCAGCAGCCAAGATGGGTCAGGGGGCCTCGAGCAGTACTTC
many,TRBV28,TRBD1,TRBJ2-5,CASSSKGGLETQYF,TGTGCCAGCAGTTCTAAAGGGGGCTTGGAGACCCAGTACTTC
many,TRBV3-1,-,TRBJ2-5,CASSLSETQYF,TGTGCCAGCAGCCTCTCAGAGACCCAGTACTTC
many,TRBV18,-,TRBJ2-3,CASSPDPGQTSTDTQYF,TGTGCCAGCTCACCGGACCCCGGACAGACTAGCACAGATACGCAGTATTTT
many,TRBV30,TRBD2,TRBJ2-1,CAWSNIGTSGPTSSYNEQFF,TGTGCCTGGAGTAACATCGGGACTAGCGGGCCCACCAGCTCCTACAATGAGCAGTTCTTC
-,TRBV20-1,TRBD1,TRBJ1-5,CSARSGTENQPQHF,TGCAGTGCTAGGTCAGGGACAGAGAATCAGCCCCAGCATTTT
many,TRBV25-1,TRBD2,TRBJ2-1,CASSENSGRMSEQFF,TGTGCCAGCAGTGAGAATAGCGGGAGGATGAGCGAGCAGTTCTTC
many,TRBV6-1,-,TRBJ1-2,CASSEAGPYGYTF,TGTGCCAGCAGTGAAGCTGGTCCTTATGGCTACACCTTC
many,TRBV2,-,TRBJ2-5,CASRWGRQETQYF,TGTGCCAGCAGGTGGGGGAGACAAGAGACCCAGTACTTC